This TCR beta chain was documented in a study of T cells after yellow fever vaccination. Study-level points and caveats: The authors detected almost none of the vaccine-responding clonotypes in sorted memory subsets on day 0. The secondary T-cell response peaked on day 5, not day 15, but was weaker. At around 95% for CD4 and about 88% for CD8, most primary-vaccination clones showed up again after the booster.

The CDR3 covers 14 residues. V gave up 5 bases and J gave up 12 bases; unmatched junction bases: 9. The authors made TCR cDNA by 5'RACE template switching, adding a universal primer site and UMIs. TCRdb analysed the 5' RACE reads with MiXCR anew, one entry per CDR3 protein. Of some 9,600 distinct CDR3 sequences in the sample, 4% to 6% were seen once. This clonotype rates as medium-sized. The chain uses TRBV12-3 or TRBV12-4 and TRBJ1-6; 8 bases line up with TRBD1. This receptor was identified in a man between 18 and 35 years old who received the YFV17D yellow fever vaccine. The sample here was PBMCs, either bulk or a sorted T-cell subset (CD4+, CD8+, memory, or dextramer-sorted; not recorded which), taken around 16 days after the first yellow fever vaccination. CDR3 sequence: CASSRRTGPQPLHF. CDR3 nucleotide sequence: TGTGCCAGCAGTCGGAGGACAGGGCCCCAACCCCTCCACTTT.